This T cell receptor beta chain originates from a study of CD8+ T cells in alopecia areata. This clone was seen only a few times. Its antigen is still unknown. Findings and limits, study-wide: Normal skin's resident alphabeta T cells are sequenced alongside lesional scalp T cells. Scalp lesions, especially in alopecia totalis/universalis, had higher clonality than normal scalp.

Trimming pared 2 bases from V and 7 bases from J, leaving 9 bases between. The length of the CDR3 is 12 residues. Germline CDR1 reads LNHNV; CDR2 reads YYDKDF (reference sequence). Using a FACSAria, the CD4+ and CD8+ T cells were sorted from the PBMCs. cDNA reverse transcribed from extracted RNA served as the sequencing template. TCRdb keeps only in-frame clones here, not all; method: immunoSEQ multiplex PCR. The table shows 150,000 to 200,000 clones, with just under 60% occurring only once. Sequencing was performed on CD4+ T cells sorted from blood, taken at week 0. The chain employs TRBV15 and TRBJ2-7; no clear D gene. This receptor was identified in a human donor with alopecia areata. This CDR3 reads CATSRRDGEQYF. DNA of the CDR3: TGTGCCACCAGCAGACGTGACGGGGAGCAGTACTTC.